A selection of T cell receptor beta chains follows, all from one sample in a study of T cells in localized non-small cell lung cancer. The protocol was immunoSEQ multiplex PCR, while the TCRdb copy is restricted to in-frame clones and leaves out a portion. This table has around 25,000 clones, more than 90% appearing once. The sample here was peripheral blood, taken before any cancer treatment. These receptors all come from a man between 40 and 75 years old with stage III squamous cell lung carcinoma. Both conserved end residues are part of each CDR3. A D gene is named only where the DNA matches it firmly. Only part of the rows carry a size: once, few, many, or a class if the clone is expanded.

length: 10; size: .; J: TRBJ2-7; D: .; V: TRBV20-1; CDR3: CSALTYEQYF; DNA: TGCAGTGCACTTACCTACGAGCAGTACTTC
length: 15; size: .; J: TRBJ1-1; D: .; V: TRBV7-8; CDR3: CASSLVGGRGTEAFF; DNA: TGTGCCAGCAGCTTAGTGGGGGGCAGGGGCACTGAAGCTTTCTTT
length: 14; size: .; J: TRBJ2-1; D: TRBD2; V: TRBV27; CDR3: CASTPGTTPNEQFF; DNA: TGTGCCAGCACCCCAGGGACTACCCCCAATGAGCAGTTCTTC
length: 15; size: .; J: TRBJ2-1; D: .; V: TRBV5-1; CDR3: CASSSGGESYNEQFF; DNA: TGCGCCAGCAGCTCTGGCGGGGAGTCTTACAATGAGCAGTTCTTC
length: 16; size: .; J: TRBJ1-2; D: .; V: TRBV5-1; CDR3: CASSLEPWAGESGYTF; DNA: TGCGCCAGCAGCTTGGAGCCCTGGGCAGGGGAAAGTGGCTACACCTTC
length: 18; size: .; J: TRBJ1-4; D: TRBD1; V: TRBV4-2; CDR3: CASSQEQGTYATNEKLFF; DNA: TGTGCCAGCAGCCAAGAACAGGGGACATATGCAACTAATGAAAAACTGTTTTTT
length: 16; size: .; J: TRBJ2-2; D: .; V: TRBV27; CDR3: CASSFLAPANTGELFF; DNA: TGTGCCAGCAGTTTTTTAGCGCCCGCGAACACCGGGGAGCTGTTTTTT
length: 13; size: .; J: TRBJ2-1; D: .; V: TRBV7-2; CDR3: CASSFGVYNEQFF; DNA: TGTGCCAGCAGCTTCGGTGTTTACAATGAGCAGTTCTTC
length: 13; size: .; J: TRBJ1-1; D: TRBD1; V: TRBV7-3; CDR3: CASSRGRGTEAFF; DNA: TGTGCCAGCAGCCGGGGCAGGGGGACTGAAGCTTTCTTT
length: 16; size: .; J: TRBJ1-5; D: .; V: TRBV12-5; CDR3: CASGWGSRLGNQPQHF; DNA: TGTGCTAGTGGCTGGGGGTCGAGGTTGGGCAATCAGCCCCAGCATTTT
length: 15; size: .; J: TRBJ1-6; D: .; V: TRBV18; CDR3: CASSPRGGEYSPLHF; DNA: TGTGCCAGCTCACCCCGTGGGGGAGAGTATTCACCCCTCCACTTT
length: 15; size: .; J: TRBJ1-1; D: .; V: TRBV9; CDR3: CASSVGGREDTEAFF; DNA: TGTGCCAGCAGCGTAGGAGGCAGGGAGGACACTGAAGCTTTCTTT
length: 14; size: .; J: TRBJ1-1; D: .; V: TRBV4-3; CDR3: CASSQDQGNTEAFF; DNA: TGCGCCAGCAGCCAAGATCAGGGGAACACTGAAGCTTTCTTT
length: 14; size: once; J: TRBJ2-5; D: .; V: TRBV5-4; CDR3: CASSSGQQGETQYF; DNA: TGTGCCAGCAGCTCCGGACAGCAAGGGGAGACCCAGTACTTC
length: 16; size: once; J: TRBJ1-6; D: TRBD1; V: TRBV5-4; CDR3: CASSLGTGLANSPLHF; DNA: TGTGCCAGCAGCTTGGGGACAGGGTTAGCTAATTCACCCCTCCACTTT
length: 11; size: .; J: TRBJ1-2; D: .; V: TRBV30; CDR3: CAWTTFSGYTF; DNA: TGTGCCTGGACCACTTTCAGTGGCTACACCTTC
length: 15; size: once; J: TRBJ2-7; D: TRBD2; V: TRBV28; CDR3: CASSLLAGGAYEQYF; DNA: TGTGCCAGCAGTTTGTTAGCGGGAGGAGCATACGAGCAGTACTTC
length: 14; size: few; J: TRBJ1-6; D: .; V: TRBV15; CDR3: CATSLSGRNSPLHF; DNA: TGTGCCACCTCCCTTTCGGGACGGAATTCACCCCTCCACTTT
length: 13; size: .; J: TRBJ2-7; D: .; V: TRBV11-3; CDR3: CASSLAHPGEQYF; DNA: TGTGCCAGCAGCTTAGCACACCCGGGGGAGCAGTACTTC
length: 13; size: .; J: TRBJ1-1; D: .; V: TRBV7-2; CDR3: CASSAGINTEAFF; DNA: TGTGCCAGCTCCGCAGGGATTAACACTGAAGCTTTCTTT
length: 15; size: .; J: TRBJ1-2; D: TRBD1; V: TRBV4-3; CDR3: CASSQLLGQNYGYTF; DNA: TGCGCCAGCAGCCAGCTACTGGGACAGAACTATGGCTACACCTTC
length: 14; size: .; J: TRBJ2-3; D: TRBD1; V: TRBV5-1; CDR3: CASSLGTGEDTQYF; DNA: TGCGCCAGCAGTCTCGGGACAGGGGAAGATACGCAGTATTTT
length: 14; size: .; J: TRBJ2-3; D: .; V: TRBV29-1; CDR3: CSVAVSRNTDTQYF; DNA: TGCAGCGTTGCGGTGAGCAGGAACACAGATACGCAGTATTTT
length: 17; size: .; J: TRBJ1-2; D: .; V: TRBV2; CDR3: CASIKAGDWGGPNGYTF; DNA: TGTGCCAGCATCAAAGCGGGGGATTGGGGGGGCCCCAATGGCTACACCTTC
length: 14; size: .; J: TRBJ2-3; D: TRBD1; V: TRBV19; CDR3: CASSAGQGSDTQYF; DNA: TGTGCCAGTAGTGCGGGACAGGGGTCAGATACGCAGTATTTT